A single sample is the source of the 20 T cell receptor beta chains below, sequenced in a study of blood T cell repertoires in COVID-19. Generated by immunoSEQ multiplex PCR, the TCRdb table keeps only in-frame clones and is missing some. The data hold about 140,000 clones, with about 84% observed a single time. Sequencing was carried out using peripheral blood. Receptors originate from an elderly woman in a cohort sampled during active or convalescent COVID-19.

This clone came up once. The V and J genes are TRBV6-5 and TRBJ1-1, with 7 bases matching TRBD1. The ends lost 5 bases at V and 4 bases at J; junction bases unmatched: 7. Germline loops: CDR1 MNHEY, CDR2 SVGAGI. The CDR3 consists of 14 residues. CDR3 amino acids: CASSNRDRVTEAFF. The CDR3 DNA is TGTGCCAGCAGTAACCGGGACAGAGTCACTGAAGCTTTCTTT.

V and J are TRBV6-5 and TRBJ2-5; 7 nucleotides agree with TRBD2. This CDR3 spans 14 amino acids. Trimming at V came to 8 bases and at J to 5 bases, leaving 11 bases not matched to a gene. The V gene's germline CDR1 is MNHEY and CDR2 SVGAGI. CDR3 sequence reads: CASGQAGLGETQYF. CDR3 DNA sequence: TGTGCCAGCGGACAAGCGGGGCTGGGGGAGACCCAGTACTTC.

The V call is TRBV30, the J call TRBJ1-1; 7 bases align to TRBD1. Per germline, CDR1 GTSNPN and CDR2 SVGIG (reference sequence). V trimming: 3 bases; J trimming: 1 base; junction bases outside the gene matches: 11. There are 16 residues in the CDR3. The CDR3 DNA follows: TGTGCCTGGAGGCCGACAGGGATAGGACAGAACACTGAAGCTTTCTTT. It yields the protein CAWRPTGIGQNTEAFF.

V and J are TRBV6-6 and TRBJ1-2, with a possible D match to TRBD1 (5 bases). The CDR3 sequence is 14 residues long. Germline CDR1 reads MNHNY; CDR2 reads SVGAGI (reference sequence). V shed 6 bases and J shed 5 bases, with 16 bases lying between them. The CDR3 DNA follows: TGTGCCAGCAGGAGGGAGGGGACGATATATGGCTACACCTTC. It translates to CASRREGTIYGYTF.

The genes are TRBV19 and TRBJ2-5; possibly TRBD1 for D (6 bases). The CDR3 is 15 amino acids. Deletions cut 3 bases from V and 5 bases from J, with 16 bases between. From germline, CDR1 is LNHDA and CDR2 SQIVND (reference sequence). In DNA, the CDR3 is TGTGCCAGTAGTATTATGTTTGTAAGGGGGGAGACCCAGTACTTC. It is translated as CASSIMFVRGETQYF.

Regarding this clone: Its ends do not fully match the called genes, so a read error is possible. The V gene is TRBV7-7, the J gene TRBJ2-5, with a possible D match to TRBD2 (5 bases). The germline CDR1 and CDR2 sequences are SSHAT and FNYEAQ (reference sequence). The length of the CDR3 is 13 residues. The CDR3 reads CASSTGFQETQYF. The CDR3 DNA sequence: TGTGCTAGCAGCACGGGATTCCAAGAGACCCAGTACTTC.

The chain recombines TRBV28 with TRBJ1-4; no clear D. Trimming removed 6 bases at V and 3 bases at J, with 11 bases between. Germline V CDR1 and CDR2: MDHEN, SYDVKM. The CDR3 contains 14 residues. CDR3 in amino acids: CASRPGGANEKLFF. The CDR3, as DNA: TGTGCCAGCAGGCCGGGTGGAGCTAATGAAAAACTGTTTTTT.

The rearrangement uses TRBV6-6 and TRBJ2-5; 10 bases align to TRBD2. The CDR3 runs 16 residues. V shed 0 bases and J 6 bases; nucleotides not matched to a gene: 7. CDR1 and CDR2 (germline): MNHNY, SVGAGI (reference sequence). CDR3 coding DNA: TGTGCCAGCAGTTACTCGGCTAGCGGGGGAGGGCAGACCCAGTACTTC. Translated: CASSYSASGGGQTQYF.

This clone was seen just once. This rearrangement joins TRBV28 to TRBJ1-1, with TRBD1 matching 7 bases. Losses at the gene ends were 9 bases for V and 6 bases for J; bases not matched to a gene: 4. The CDR3 totals 11 residues. Germline V gene lookup returns CDR1 MDHEN and CDR2 SYDVKM. CDR3 region: CASQTGPEAFF. The DNA for the CDR3 is TGTGCCAGTCAGACAGGGCCTGAAGCTTTCTTT.

The V and J genes are TRBV7-6 and TRBJ1-3; 10 bases align to TRBD1. Per the germline V gene, CDR1 is SGHVS and CDR2 is FNYEAQ. The CDR3 loop spans 15 amino acids. Germline trimming cut 4 bases from V and 7 bases from J; bases unmatched to any gene: 7. CDR3 in DNA: TGTGCCAGCAGCTCTACCGGGACAGGGGCGAACACCATATATTTT. Protein sequence: CASSSTGTGANTIYF.

CDR3 bases: TGTGCCAGCAGCTTACATAAACAGGGGGCTGGCGGGGAGCTGTTTTTT. The encoded protein is CASSLHKQGAGGELFF. The gene calls are TRBV7-2 and TRBJ2-2, with TRBD1 matching 9 bases. Trimming cost V 2 bases and J 7 bases; bases outside gene matches: 8. The CDR3 is made up of 16 amino acids. Germline assignment: CDR1 SGHTA and CDR2 FQGNSA. Drawing the rest from reference TRBV7-2 and TRBJ2-2, the complete variable domain is GAGVSQSPSNKVTEKGKDVELRCDPISGHTALYWYRQSLGQGLEFLIYFQGNSAPDKSGLPSDRFSAERTGGSVSTLTIQRTQQEDSAVYLCASSLHKQGAGGELFFGEGSRLTVL.

This clone occurred once. Because the CDR3's place on the DNA is in doubt, the DNA is left out and the CDR3 is given as listed by TCRdb. The chain combines TRBV12-1 with TRBJ1-5; TRBD1 reflects the table's D call only, with no check against the DNA. TRBV12-1 is a pseudogene locus. The CDR3 has 18 amino acids, counting both end residues. The CDR3: CASSFIFASAGGNQPQHF.

There are a few counts of this clone. This chain joins TRBV18 and TRBJ2-5, with D perhaps TRBD1 (5 bases). Germline V gene data show CDR1 as KGHSH and CDR2 as LQKENI. CDR3 length: 13 residues. Trimming pared 3 bases from V and 5 bases from J, leaving 10 bases between. The CDR3 nucleotides read TGTGCCAGCTCACCGGGGCTTCGGGAGACCCAGTACTTC. This codes for CASSPGLRETQYF.

J is TRBJ2-5 and V is TRBV30, with TRBD1 as a possible D gene (5 bases). With 1 base removed from V and 4 bases from J, the gap between germline ends came to 13 bases. The CDR3 loop spans 14 amino acids. Per the germline V gene, CDR1 is GTSNPN and CDR2 is SVGIG (reference sequence). The CDR3 DNA reads as TGTGCCTGGAGTGGTTTAGGGGTAGGAGAGACCCAGTACTTC. Translation gives CAWSGLGVGETQYF.

The V call is TRBV25-1, the J call TRBJ2-5; 9 bases line up with TRBD2. The CDR3 totals 16 residues. The germline V gene has CDR1 MGHDK and CDR2 SYGVNS. The ends lost 6 bases at V and 5 bases at J; junction bases unmatched: 13. CDR3 sequence: CASRRTSAGRMETQYF. The CDR3 region has the DNA TGTGCCAGCAGGCGGACTAGCGCAGGGAGGATGGAGACCCAGTACTTC.

The rearrangement joins TRBV7-9 to TRBJ1-2; TRBD1 is a possible D gene (6 bases). The CDR3 totals 16 residues. In germline, CDR1 is SEHNR, CDR2 FQNEAQ (reference sequence). Trimming shortened V by 5 bases and J by 4 bases, and 20 bases separated the two germline ends. The CDR3 DNA follows: TGTGCCAGCAGCACCCAGGACAGACGCCTATTCTATGGCTACACCTTC. This gives the protein CASSTQDRRLFYGYTF.

This clone was seen a single time. V is TRBV4-2 and J is TRBJ1-4; 7 bases fit TRBD1. The trim removed 3 bases at V and 5 bases at J, leaving 9 bases unmatched. Germline V gene sequence: CDR1 LGHNA, CDR2 YNFKEQ. The CDR3 contains 16 residues. CDR3 residues: CASSQHDGTVNEKLFF. CDR3 bases: TGTGCCAGCAGCCAGCATGACGGGACAGTGAATGAAAAACTGTTTTTT.

This clone was counted a single time. The CDR3 DNA sequence: TGTGCCAGCAGTGATTCACTGGAAGAGACCCAGTACTTC. This sequence encodes CASSDSLEETQYF. The chain couples TRBV6-1 to TRBJ2-5; D remains ambiguous. The germline gives CDR1 MNHNS, CDR2 SASEGT. The CDR3 length is 13 residues. Trimming cost V 3 bases and J 3 bases, with 8 bases left between them.

The V and J genes are TRBV19 and TRBJ1-2; TRBD1 agrees at 10 bases. From germline, CDR1 is LNHDA and CDR2 SQIVND (reference sequence). The J segment lost 2 bases and the V segment lost 1 base, leaving 7 bases of the junction unmatched. This CDR3 has 17 residues. The CDR3 protein is CASSIGDRGRENYGYTF. CDR3 nucleotide sequence: TGTGCCAGTAGTATAGGTGACAGGGGGCGGGAAAACTATGGCTACACCTTC.

This chain uses TRBV28 with TRBJ2-3; D is unclear. CDR1 MDHEN and CDR2 SYDVKM come from the germline V gene. V shed 2 bases and J shed 6 bases, with 12 bases lying between them. The CDR3 spans 14 residues. This chain's CDR3 is CASSLLGRPDTQYF. Written as DNA, the CDR3 is TGTGCCAGCAGTTTACTGGGCCGGCCGGATACGCAGTATTTT.